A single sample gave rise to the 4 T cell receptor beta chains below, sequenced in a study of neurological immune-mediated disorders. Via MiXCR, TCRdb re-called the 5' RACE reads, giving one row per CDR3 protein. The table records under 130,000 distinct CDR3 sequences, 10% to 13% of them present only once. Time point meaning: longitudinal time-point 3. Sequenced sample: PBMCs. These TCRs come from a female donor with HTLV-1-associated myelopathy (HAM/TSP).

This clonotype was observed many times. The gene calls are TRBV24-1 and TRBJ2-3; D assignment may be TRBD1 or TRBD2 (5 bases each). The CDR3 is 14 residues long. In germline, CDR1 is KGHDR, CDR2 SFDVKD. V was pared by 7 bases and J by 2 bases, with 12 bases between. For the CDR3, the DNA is TGTGCCACCAGAGGGGACGGGGACACAGATACGCAGTATTTT. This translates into CATRGDGDTDTQYF.

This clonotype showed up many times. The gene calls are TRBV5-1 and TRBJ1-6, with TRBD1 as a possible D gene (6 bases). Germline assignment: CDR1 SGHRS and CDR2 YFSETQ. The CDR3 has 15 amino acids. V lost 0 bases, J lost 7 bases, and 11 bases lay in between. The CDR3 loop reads CASSLAQGRNSPLHF. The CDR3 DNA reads TGCGCCAGCAGCTTGGCTCAGGGGCGGAATTCACCCCTCCACTTT.

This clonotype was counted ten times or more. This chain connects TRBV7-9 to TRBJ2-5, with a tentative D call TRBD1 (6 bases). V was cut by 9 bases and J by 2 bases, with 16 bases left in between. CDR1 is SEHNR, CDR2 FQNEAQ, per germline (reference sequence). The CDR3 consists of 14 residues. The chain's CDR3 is CASIKDSQQETQYF. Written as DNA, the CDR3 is TGTGCCAGTATTAAGGACAGTCAACAAGAGACCCAGTACTTC.

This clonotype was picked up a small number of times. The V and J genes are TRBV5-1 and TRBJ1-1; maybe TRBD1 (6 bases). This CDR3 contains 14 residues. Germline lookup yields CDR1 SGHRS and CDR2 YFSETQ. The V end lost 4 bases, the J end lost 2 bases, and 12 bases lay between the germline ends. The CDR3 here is CASSGQNINTEAFF. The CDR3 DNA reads TGCGCCAGCAGCGGACAGAATATTAACACTGAAGCTTTCTTT.